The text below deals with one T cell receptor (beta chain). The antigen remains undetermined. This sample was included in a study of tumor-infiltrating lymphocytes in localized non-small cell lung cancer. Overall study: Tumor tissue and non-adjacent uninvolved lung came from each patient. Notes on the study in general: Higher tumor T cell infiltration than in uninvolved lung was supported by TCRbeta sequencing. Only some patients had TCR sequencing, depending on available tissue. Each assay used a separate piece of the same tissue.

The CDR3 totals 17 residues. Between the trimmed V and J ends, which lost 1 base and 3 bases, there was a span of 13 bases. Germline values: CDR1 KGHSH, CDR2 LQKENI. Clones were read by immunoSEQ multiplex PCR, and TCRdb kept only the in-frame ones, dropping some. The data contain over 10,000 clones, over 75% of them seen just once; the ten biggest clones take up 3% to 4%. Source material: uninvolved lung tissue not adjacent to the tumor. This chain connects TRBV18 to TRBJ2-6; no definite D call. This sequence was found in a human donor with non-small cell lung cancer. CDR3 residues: CASSPRERSFGANVLTF. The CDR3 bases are TGTGCCAGCTCACCACGGGAACGGAGCTTTGGGGCCAACGTCCTGACTTTC.